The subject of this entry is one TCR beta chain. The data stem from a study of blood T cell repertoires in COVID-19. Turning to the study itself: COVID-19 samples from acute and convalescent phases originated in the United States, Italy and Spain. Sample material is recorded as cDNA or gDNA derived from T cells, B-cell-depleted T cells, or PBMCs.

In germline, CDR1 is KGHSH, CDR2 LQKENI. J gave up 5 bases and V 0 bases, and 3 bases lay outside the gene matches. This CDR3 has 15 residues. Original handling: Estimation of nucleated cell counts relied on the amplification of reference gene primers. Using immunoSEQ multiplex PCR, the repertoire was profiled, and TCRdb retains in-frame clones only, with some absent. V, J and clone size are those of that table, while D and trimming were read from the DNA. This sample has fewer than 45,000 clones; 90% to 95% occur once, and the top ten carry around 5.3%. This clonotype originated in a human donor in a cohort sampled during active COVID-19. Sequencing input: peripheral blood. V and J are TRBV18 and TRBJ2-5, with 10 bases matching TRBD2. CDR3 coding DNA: TGTGCCAGCTCACCACCGGGACTAGCGTTGGAGACCCAGTACTTC. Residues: CASSPPGLALETQYF.